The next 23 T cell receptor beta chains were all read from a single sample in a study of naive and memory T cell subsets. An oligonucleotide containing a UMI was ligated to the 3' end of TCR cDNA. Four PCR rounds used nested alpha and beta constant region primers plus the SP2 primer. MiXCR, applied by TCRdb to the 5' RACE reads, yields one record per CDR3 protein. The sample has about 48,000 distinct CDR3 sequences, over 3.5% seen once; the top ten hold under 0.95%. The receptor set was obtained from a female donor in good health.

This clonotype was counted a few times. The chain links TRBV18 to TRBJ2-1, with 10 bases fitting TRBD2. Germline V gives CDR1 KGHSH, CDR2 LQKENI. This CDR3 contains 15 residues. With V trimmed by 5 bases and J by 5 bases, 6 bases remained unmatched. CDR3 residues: CASSALAGEDNEQFF. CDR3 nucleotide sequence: TGTGCCAGCTCAGCCCTAGCGGGAGAGGACAATGAGCAGTTCTTC.

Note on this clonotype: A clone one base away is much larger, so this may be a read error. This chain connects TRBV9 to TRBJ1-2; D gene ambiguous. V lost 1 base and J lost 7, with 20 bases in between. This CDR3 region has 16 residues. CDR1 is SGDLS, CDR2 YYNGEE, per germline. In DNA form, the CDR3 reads TGTGCCAGCAGCGTAATAGGAACCGGGCAATCGGGTGGCTACACCTTC. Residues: CASSVIGTGQSGGYTF.

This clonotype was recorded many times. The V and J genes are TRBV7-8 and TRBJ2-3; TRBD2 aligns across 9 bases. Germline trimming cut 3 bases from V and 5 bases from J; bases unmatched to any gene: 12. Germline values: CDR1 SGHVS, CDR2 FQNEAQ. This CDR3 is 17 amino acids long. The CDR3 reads CASSFDSGRGSGDTQYF. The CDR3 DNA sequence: TGTGCCAGCAGCTTCGATAGCGGGAGAGGTTCGGGAGATACGCAGTATTTT.

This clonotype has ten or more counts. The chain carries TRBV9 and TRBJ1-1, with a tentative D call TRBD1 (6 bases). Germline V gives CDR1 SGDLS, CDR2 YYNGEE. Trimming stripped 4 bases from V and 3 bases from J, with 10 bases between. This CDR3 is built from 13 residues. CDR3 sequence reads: CASSPQGHTEAFF. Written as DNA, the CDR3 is TGTGCCAGCAGCCCACAGGGTCACACTGAAGCTTTCTTT.

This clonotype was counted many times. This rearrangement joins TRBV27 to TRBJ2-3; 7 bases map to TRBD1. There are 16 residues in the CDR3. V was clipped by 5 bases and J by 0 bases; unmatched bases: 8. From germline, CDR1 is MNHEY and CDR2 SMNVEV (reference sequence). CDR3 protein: CASSTLWDSSTDTQYF. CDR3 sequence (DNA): TGTGCCAGCAGTACTCTCTGGGACAGTAGCACAGATACGCAGTATTTT.

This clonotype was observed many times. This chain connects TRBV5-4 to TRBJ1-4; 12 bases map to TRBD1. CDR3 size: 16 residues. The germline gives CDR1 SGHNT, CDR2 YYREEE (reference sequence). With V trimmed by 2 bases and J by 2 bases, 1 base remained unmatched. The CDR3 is CASSFGTGGTNEKLFF. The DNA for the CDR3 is TGTGCCAGCAGCTTTGGGACAGGGGGCACTAATGAAAAACTGTTTTTT. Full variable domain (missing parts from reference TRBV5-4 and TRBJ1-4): ETGVTQSPTHLIKTRGQQVTLRCSSQSGHNTVSWYQQALGQGPQFIFQYYREEENGRGNFPPRFSGLQFPNYSSELNVNALELDDSALYLCASSFGTGGTNEKLFFGSGTQLSVL.

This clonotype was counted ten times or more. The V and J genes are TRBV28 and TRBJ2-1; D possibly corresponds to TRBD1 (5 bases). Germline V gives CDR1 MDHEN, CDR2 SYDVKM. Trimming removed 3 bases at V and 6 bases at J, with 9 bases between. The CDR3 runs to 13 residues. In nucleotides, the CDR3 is TGTGCCAGCAGTTTCAGGCAGGGCAATGAGCAGTTCTTC. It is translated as CASSFRQGNEQFF.

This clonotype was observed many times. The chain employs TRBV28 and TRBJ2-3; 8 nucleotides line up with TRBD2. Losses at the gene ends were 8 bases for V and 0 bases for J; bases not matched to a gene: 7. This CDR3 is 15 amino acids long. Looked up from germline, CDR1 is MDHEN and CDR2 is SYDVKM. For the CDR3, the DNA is TGTGCCAGCTCCTTTAGCGGGACTAGCACAGATACGCAGTATTTT. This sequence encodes CASSFSGTSTDTQYF.

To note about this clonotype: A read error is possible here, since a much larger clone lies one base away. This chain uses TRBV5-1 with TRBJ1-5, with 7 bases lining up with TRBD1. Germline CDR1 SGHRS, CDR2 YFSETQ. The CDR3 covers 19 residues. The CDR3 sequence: CAGSLAGNTKDRVDQPQHF. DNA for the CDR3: TGCGCCGGCAGCTTGGCCGGAAACACTAAAGACAGGGTCGATCAGCCCCAGCATTTT.

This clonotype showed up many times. DNA for the CDR3: TGCAGTGCCCAAAGGTCCTATAATTCACCCCTCCACTTT. This encodes CSAQRSYNSPLHF. V gene TRBV20-1 combines with J gene TRBJ1-6; D gene uncertain. The CDR3 is 13 amino acids. Germline V CDR1 and CDR2: DFQATT, SNEGSKA (reference sequence). Trimming pared 6 bases from V and 1 base from J, leaving 7 bases between.

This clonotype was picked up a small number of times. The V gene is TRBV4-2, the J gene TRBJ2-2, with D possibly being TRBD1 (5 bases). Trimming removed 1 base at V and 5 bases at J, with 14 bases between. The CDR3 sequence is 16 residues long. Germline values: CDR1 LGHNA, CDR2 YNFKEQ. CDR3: CASSQVSQGGTGELFF. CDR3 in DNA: TGTGCCAGCAGCCAAGTTTCTCAGGGTGGGACCGGGGAGCTGTTTTTT.

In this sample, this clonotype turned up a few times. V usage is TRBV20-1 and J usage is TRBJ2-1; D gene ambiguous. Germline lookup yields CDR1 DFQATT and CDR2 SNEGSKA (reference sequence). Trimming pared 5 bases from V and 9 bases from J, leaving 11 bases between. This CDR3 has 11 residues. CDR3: CSAGSALEQFF. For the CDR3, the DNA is TGCAGTGCTGGCAGCGCTCTTGAGCAGTTCTTC.

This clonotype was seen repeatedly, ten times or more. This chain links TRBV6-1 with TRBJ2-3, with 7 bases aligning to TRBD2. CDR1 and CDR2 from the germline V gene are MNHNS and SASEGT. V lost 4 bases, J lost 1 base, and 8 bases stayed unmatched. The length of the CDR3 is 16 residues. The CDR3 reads CASSASRERGTDTQYF. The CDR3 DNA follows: TGTGCCAGCAGTGCATCGCGGGAGCGAGGCACAGATACGCAGTATTTT.

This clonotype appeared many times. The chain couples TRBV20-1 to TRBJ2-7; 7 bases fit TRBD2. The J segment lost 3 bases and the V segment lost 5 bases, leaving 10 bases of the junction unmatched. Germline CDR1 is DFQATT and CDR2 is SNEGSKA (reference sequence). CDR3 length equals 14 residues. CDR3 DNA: TGCAGTGCTCCTCTGAAGCGGGGACTCTACGAGCAGTACTTC. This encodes CSAPLKRGLYEQYF.

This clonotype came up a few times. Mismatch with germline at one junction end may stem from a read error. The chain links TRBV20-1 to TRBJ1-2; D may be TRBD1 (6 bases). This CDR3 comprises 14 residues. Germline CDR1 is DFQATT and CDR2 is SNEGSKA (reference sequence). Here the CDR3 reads CSARVPGANYGDTF. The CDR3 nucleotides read TGCAGTGCTAGAGTTCCGGGGGCTAACTATGGCGACACCTTC.

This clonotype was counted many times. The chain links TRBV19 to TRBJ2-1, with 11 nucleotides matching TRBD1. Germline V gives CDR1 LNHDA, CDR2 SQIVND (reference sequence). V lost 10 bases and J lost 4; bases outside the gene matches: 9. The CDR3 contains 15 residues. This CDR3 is CATSKGTGGYNEQFF. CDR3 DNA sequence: TGTGCCACCTCTAAGGGGACAGGGGGGTACAATGAGCAGTTCTTC.

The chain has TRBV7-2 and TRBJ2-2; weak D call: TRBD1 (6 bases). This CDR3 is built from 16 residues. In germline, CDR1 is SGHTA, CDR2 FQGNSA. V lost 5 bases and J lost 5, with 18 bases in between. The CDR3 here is CASSPHNGQRTGELFF. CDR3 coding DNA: TGTGCCAGCAGCCCCCACAACGGACAGCGTACCGGGGAGCTGTTTTTT.

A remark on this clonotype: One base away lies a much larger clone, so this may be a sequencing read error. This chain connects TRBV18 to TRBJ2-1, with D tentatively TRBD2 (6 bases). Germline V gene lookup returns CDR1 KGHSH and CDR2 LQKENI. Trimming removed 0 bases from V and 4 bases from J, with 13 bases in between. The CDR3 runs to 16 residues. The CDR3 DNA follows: TGTGCCAGCTCACCACCGGGCAGAGGGACTTACAATGAGCAGTTCTTC. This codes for CASSPPGRGTYNEQFF. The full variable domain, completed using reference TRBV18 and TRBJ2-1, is NAGVMQNPRHLVRRRGQEARLRCSPMKGHSHVYWYRQLPEEGLKFMVYLQKENIIDESGMPKERFSAEFPKEGPSILRIQQVVRGDSAAYFCASSPPGRGTYNEQFFGPGTRLTVL.

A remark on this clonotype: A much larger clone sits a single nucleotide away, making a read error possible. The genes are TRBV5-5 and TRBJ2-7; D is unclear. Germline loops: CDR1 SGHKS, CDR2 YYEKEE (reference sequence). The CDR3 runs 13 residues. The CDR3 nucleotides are TGTGCCGGCAGCTTGTCCCCGTTTTACGAGCAGTACTTC. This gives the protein CAGSLSPFYEQYF.

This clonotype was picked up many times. This CDR3 reads CASSAPTKSPYEQYF. Written as DNA, the CDR3 is TGTGCCAGCAGCGCCCCGACTAAATCCCCCTACGAGCAGTACTTC. The chain employs TRBV7-9 and TRBJ2-7; perhaps TRBD2 as D (5 bases). This CDR3 is built from 15 residues. Germline V gene sequence: CDR1 SEHNR, CDR2 FQNEAQ (reference sequence). The ends were cut back, 5 bases at V and 2 bases at J, with 16 bases in the middle. The entire variable domain, with the rest obtained from reference TRBV7-9 and TRBJ2-7, is as follows: DTGVSQNPRHKITKRGQNVTFRCDPISEHNRLYWYRQTLGQGPEFLTYFQNEAQLEKSRLLSDRFSAERPKGSFSTLEIQRTEQGDSAMYLCASSAPTKSPYEQYFGPGTRLTVT.

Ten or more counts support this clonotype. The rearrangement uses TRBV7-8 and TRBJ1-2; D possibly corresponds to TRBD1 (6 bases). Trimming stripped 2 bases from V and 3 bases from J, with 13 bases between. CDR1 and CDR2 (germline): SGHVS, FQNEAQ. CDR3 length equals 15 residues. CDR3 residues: CASSLRRAGDYGYTF. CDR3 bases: TGTGCCAGCAGCTTAAGACGGGCAGGGGACTATGGCTACACCTTC.

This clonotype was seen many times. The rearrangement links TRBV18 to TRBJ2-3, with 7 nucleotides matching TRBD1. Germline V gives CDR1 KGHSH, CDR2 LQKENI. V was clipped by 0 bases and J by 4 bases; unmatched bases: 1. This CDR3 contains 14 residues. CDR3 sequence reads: CASSPPGQPDTQYF. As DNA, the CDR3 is TGTGCCAGCTCACCACCGGGACAGCCAGATACGCAGTATTTT.

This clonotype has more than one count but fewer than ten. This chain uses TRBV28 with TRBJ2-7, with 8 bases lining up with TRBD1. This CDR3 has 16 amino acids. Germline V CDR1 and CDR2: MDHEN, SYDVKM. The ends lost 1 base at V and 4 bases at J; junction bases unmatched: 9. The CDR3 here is CASSLLRQGCFYEQYF. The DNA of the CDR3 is TGTGCCAGCAGTTTATTAAGACAGGGGTGTTTTTACGAGCAGTACTTC.